One and the same sample provided the 20 T cell receptor beta chains below, sequenced in a study of T cell changes during pregnancy in multiple sclerosis. TCRdb keeps only in-frame clones here, not all; method: immunoSEQ multiplex PCR. The table has approximately 89,000 clones, 94% seen once; the top ten hold roughly 2.5%. The sample here was peripheral blood, taken in the third trimester of pregnancy. The source of these receptors is a female donor with multiple sclerosis, enrolled in a pregnancy study.

This clone was counted once. The chain is built from TRBV5-6 and TRBJ1-3; 9 bases are shared with TRBD1. CDR3 length: 15 amino acids. J gave up 3 bases and V 3 bases, and 4 bases lay outside the gene matches. CDR1 and CDR2 from the germline V gene are SGHDT and YYEEEE. For the CDR3, the DNA is TGTGCCAGCAGCTCCAAGGACAGGGGTGGAAACACCATATATTTT. Translation gives CASSSKDRGGNTIYF.

This clone occurred once. The rearrangement uses TRBV6-7 and TRBJ1-1; a weak D match, TRBD1 (5 bases). TRBV6-7 has ORF status, its function being uncertain. With 2 bases removed from V and 4 bases from J, the gap between germline ends came to 17 bases. CDR3 length: 16 amino acids. For the CDR3, the DNA is TGTGCCAGCAGTTACCCAGGGAGGGAGTGTTGCACTGAAGCTTTCTTT. Protein: CASSYPGRECCTEAFF.

The V gene is TRBV4-1, the J gene TRBJ2-1, with 10 bases identical to TRBD2. Looked up from germline, CDR1 is MGHRA and CDR2 is YSYEKL. V lost 0 bases, J lost 5 bases, and 7 bases stayed unmatched. The CDR3 extends over 17 amino acids. CDR3 DNA sequence: TGCGCCAGCAGCCAAGAGGGGGGTGGGACTAGCGACAATGAGCAGTTCTTC. Translation: CASSQEGGGTSDNEQFF.

This chain uses TRBV9 with TRBJ1-2; D is perhaps TRBD1 (6 bases). The CDR3 has 13 residues. The germline V and J ends were trimmed by 2 bases and 2 bases, with 7 bases remaining between them. The V gene's germline CDR1 is SGDLS and CDR2 YYNGEE. The CDR3 DNA sequence: TGTGCCAGCAGCGTTCAGGGGAACTATGGCTACACCTTC. Amino acid sequence: CASSVQGNYGYTF.

The chain employs TRBV6-5 and TRBJ1-2; no clear D gene. The CDR3 has 14 amino acids. Germline-derived CDR1 and CDR2 are MNHEY and SVGAGI. V was trimmed by 6 bases and J by 0 bases, leaving 11 bases between them. Here the CDR3 DNA reads TGTGCCAGCAGCCCACAGAACCCTAACTATGGCTACACCTTC. Its protein is CASSPQNPNYGYTF.

The chain uses TRBV7-3 and TRBJ2-1; 10 bases align to TRBD1. Germline lookup yields CDR1 SGHTA and CDR2 FQGTGA. This CDR3 is 13 amino acids long. V lost 4 bases, J lost 9 bases, and 3 bases stayed unmatched. The CDR3 is CASSSRTGGEQFF. CDR3 nucleotide sequence: TGTGCCAGCAGCTCCAGGACAGGGGGTGAGCAGTTCTTC.

This chain connects TRBV10-3 to TRBJ1-1; 9 bases map to TRBD1. The V gene end was trimmed by 7 bases and the J gene end by 10 bases; junction bases not matched to a gene: 10. The germline V gene encodes CDR1 ENHRY and CDR2 SYGVKD. The CDR3 loop spans 13 amino acids. CDR3 sequence reads: CAITSTDRGTAFF. The CDR3 nucleotides are TGTGCCATCACGTCTACGGACAGGGGAACAGCTTTCTTT.

CDR3 sequence (DNA): TGTGCCAGCAGCCACTATAGTATCCCCCCAAAAGTCTACGAGCAGTACTTC. Translated: CASSHYSIPPKVYEQYF. The chain carries TRBV7-9 and TRBJ2-7, with no clear D. The CDR3 loop spans 17 amino acids. Trimming left V 5 bases short and J 3 bases short, with 23 bases between. The V gene's germline CDR1 is SEHNR and CDR2 FQNEAQ (reference sequence).

The CDR3 DNA sequence: TGTGCCAGCAATTCTTCGGACAGGAGATCCAATAGCAATCAGCCCCAGCATTTT. It is translated as CASNSSDRRSNSNQPQHF. The V gene is TRBV13, the J gene TRBJ1-5; 7 bases are shared with TRBD1. The trim removed 7 bases at V and 0 bases at J, leaving 15 bases unmatched. Germline V gene lookup returns CDR1 PRHDT and CDR2 FYEKMQ (reference sequence). The CDR3 runs 18 residues.

V is TRBV6-5 and J is TRBJ1-1; D call uncertain. Germline V gene lookup returns CDR1 MNHEY and CDR2 SVGAGI. V gave up 7 bases and J gave up 1 base, with 16 bases separating them. The CDR3 spans 15 residues. The CDR3 protein is CASNTVREGNTEAFF. Here the CDR3 DNA reads TGTGCCAGCAACACAGTCCGGGAAGGGAACACTGAAGCTTTCTTT.

The chain recombines TRBV30 with TRBJ1-2, with D possibly TRBD1 on 6 matching bases. The CDR3 is made up of 13 amino acids. In germline, CDR1 is GTSNPN, CDR2 SVGIG (reference sequence). The V end lost 0 bases, the J end lost 5 bases, and 10 bases lay between the germline ends. CDR3 loop: CAWSVQGGYGYTF. The CDR3 DNA follows: TGTGCCTGGAGTGTACAGGGCGGGTATGGCTACACCTTC.

The chain joins TRBV27 to TRBJ2-5; maybe TRBD2 (7 bases). The ends were cut back, 7 bases at V and 5 bases at J, with 20 bases in the middle. CDR1 is MNHEY and CDR2 is SMNVEV in the germline V gene (reference sequence). This CDR3 has 15 amino acids. The CDR3 protein is CASNPGRGALETQYF. CDR3 DNA: TGTGCCAGCAACCCAGGGAGGGGGGCATTGGAGACCCAGTACTTC.

The chain links TRBV7-8 to TRBJ1-1; TRBD1 agrees at 8 bases. V gave up 3 bases and J gave up 3 bases; unmatched junction bases: 3. CDR1 is SGHVS, CDR2 FQNEAQ, per germline. CDR3 length equals 14 residues. The CDR3 DNA reads as TGTGCCAGCAGCTTTTACAGGGGGGACACTGAAGCTTTCTTT. It yields the protein CASSFYRGDTEAFF. The full variable domain, its missing parts supplied by reference TRBV7-8 and TRBJ1-1, is GAGVSQSPRYKVAKRGQDVALRCDPISGHVSLFWYQQALGQGPEFLTYFQNEAQLDKSGLPSDRFFAERPEGSVSTLKIQRTQQEDSAVYLCASSFYRGDTEAFFGQGTRLTVV.

The chain uses TRBV5-6 and TRBJ2-3; 10 bases map to TRBD2. CDR1 is SGHDT and CDR2 is YYEEEE in the germline V gene. The CDR3 totals 16 residues. With V trimmed by 8 bases and J by 1 base, 10 bases remained unmatched. The CDR3 reads CARRSGGAPRTDTQYF. The CDR3 region has the DNA TGTGCCAGGAGGAGCGGGGGGGCCCCCCGCACAGATACGCAGTATTTT.

The CDR3 coding sequence is TGTGCCAGCAGTTACTTCAAGGGGGAGACTGAAGCTTTCTTT. It translates to CASSYFKGETEAFF. J is TRBJ1-1 and V is TRBV6-5, with D perhaps TRBD1 (6 bases). There are 14 residues in the CDR3. V lost 1 base and J 5 bases, leaving 11 bases between the germline ends. The germline gives CDR1 MNHEY, CDR2 SVGAGI.

This rearrangement joins TRBV29-1 to TRBJ1-2; possibly TRBD1 for D (5 bases). Deletions cut 7 bases from V and 0 bases from J, with 15 bases between. There are 14 residues in the CDR3. The V gene's germline CDR1 is SQVTM and CDR2 ANQGSEA. DNA for the CDR3: TGCAGCGCCGTGACAGCTATAGCTAACTATGGCTACACCTTC. It encodes CSAVTAIANYGYTF.

The table lists this clone with a count of one. This chain connects TRBV2 to TRBJ2-1; TRBD2 aligns across 11 bases. V shed 7 bases and J 9 bases; nucleotides not matched to a gene: 14. The germline V gene encodes CDR1 SNHLY and CDR2 FYNNEI. CDR3 length equals 16 residues. The CDR3 region has the DNA TGTGCCAGCACCTCCTGGAAAGTAGCGGGGGGGATTGAGCAGTTCTTC. Protein: CASTSWKVAGGIEQFF.

This chain links TRBV2 with TRBJ1-1; D might be TRBD1 (6 bases). V lost 6 bases and J 8 bases, leaving 19 bases between the germline ends. The CDR3 contains 14 residues. Germline CDR1 is SNHLY and CDR2 is FYNNEI. The CDR3: CASSQSGGRLEAFF. The CDR3 nucleotides are TGTGCCAGCAGCCAATCGGGGGGCCGGTTAGAAGCTTTCTTT. The full variable domain, completed using reference TRBV2 and TRBJ1-1, is EPEVTQTPSHQVTQMGQEVILRCVPISNHLYFYWYRQILGQKVEFLVSFYNNEISEKSEIFDDQFSVERPDGSNFTLKIRSTKLEDSAMYFCASSQSGGRLEAFFGQGTRLTVV.

In DNA form, the CDR3 reads TGTGCCAGCAGCACTCAGGGGTCGGGCACTGAAGCTTTCTTT. Residues: CASSTQGSGTEAFF. This chain uses TRBV7-9 with TRBJ1-1, with D possibly TRBD1 on 6 matching bases. The germline V gene has CDR1 SEHNR and CDR2 FQNEAQ (reference sequence). V gave up 5 bases and J gave up 4 bases, with 14 bases separating them. The CDR3 consists of 14 residues.

This rearrangement joins TRBV12-5 to TRBJ2-7; the match to TRBD2 covers 7 bases. CDR1 is LGHNT, CDR2 FRNRAP, per germline. The CDR3 runs to 18 residues. Trimming removed 1 base from V and 3 bases from J; junction bases left unmatched: 15. The CDR3 loop is CASGLDPLDPAGFYEQYF. CDR3 bases: TGTGCTAGTGGTTTGGACCCCTTAGACCCAGCGGGGTTCTACGAGCAGTACTTC.